What follows are 26 T cell receptor beta chains derived from one specimen sequenced in a study of cytotoxic CD8 clonotypes in ibrutinib-treated CLL. Assay: immunoSEQ multiplex PCR; the TCRdb copy retains only in-frame clones and omits some. The sample records 11,000 or so clones, roughly three quarters being singletons. Sample: PBMCs, taken at disease progression, from a patient treated with ibrutinib. Source of these receptors: a human donor with chronic lymphocytic leukemia.

This sequence joins TRBV4-2 and TRBJ2-7; 12 nucleotides align to TRBD2. The V gene end was trimmed by 0 bases and the J gene end by 3 bases; junction bases not matched to a gene: 9. Germline V gene data show CDR1 as LGHNA and CDR2 as YNFKEQ. This CDR3 has 18 amino acids. CDR3 nucleotides: TGTGCCAGCAGCCAAGATCGACTAGCGGGAGCTCCGGGCTACGAGCAGTACTTC. It specifies CASSQDRLAGAPGYEQYF.

The chain joins TRBV28 to TRBJ2-6, with 12 bases fitting TRBD1. The germline CDR1 and CDR2 sequences are MDHEN and SYDVKM. The J segment lost 1 base and the V segment lost 5 bases, leaving 6 bases of the junction unmatched. CDR3 length: 18 residues. The CDR3 loop is CASSPGTGGWSGANVLTF. As DNA, the CDR3 is TGTGCCAGCAGTCCCGGGACAGGGGGCTGGTCTGGGGCCAACGTCCTGACTTTC.

Turning to this clone: A far larger clone is a single base away, which makes a read error likely. This chain joins TRBV7-6 and TRBJ2-7; 11 nucleotides match TRBD1. The CDR3 runs 15 residues. CDR1 SGHVS and CDR2 FNYEAQ come from the germline V gene. Germline trimming cut 3 bases from V and 4 bases from J; bases unmatched to any gene: 5. This CDR3 is CASSFGQGAIYEQYF. Here the CDR3 DNA reads TGTGCCAGCAGCTTCGGACAGGGGGCTATTTACGAGCAGTACTTC.

This clone has just a few counts. The genes are TRBV2 and TRBJ2-6; 10 nucleotides align to TRBD1. The V and J ends lost 8 bases and 4 bases, in that order; junction bases with no gene match: 11. Germline loops: CDR1 SNHLY, CDR2 FYNNEI. CDR3 length: 17 residues. The CDR3 region has the DNA TGTGCCAGCCAGCTGACAGGGGGCGCGACGGGGGCCAACGTCCTGACTTTC. This encodes CASQLTGGATGANVLTF.

This chain uses TRBV6-1 with TRBJ1-6; 9 positions agree with TRBD1. Germline V CDR1 and CDR2: MNHNS, SASEGT. V was clipped by 8 bases and J by 9 bases; unmatched bases: 8. The CDR3 is made up of 14 amino acids. In DNA, the CDR3 is TGTGCCAGCGTTCACGGGACAGGGATTTCACCCCTCCACTTT. It specifies CASVHGTGISPLHF.

The sample holds a few counts of this clone. The chain uses TRBV19 and TRBJ1-1, with D unresolved. Deletions cut 5 bases from V and 8 bases from J, with 9 bases between. CDR1 and CDR2 from the germline V gene are LNHDA and SQIVND (reference sequence). CDR3 size: 11 residues. DNA of the CDR3: TGTGCCAGTAGTGACCTTGGCGAAGCTTTCTTT. Translated, it gives CASSDLGEAFF.

The chain uses TRBV5-8 and TRBJ2-7; 7 bases fit TRBD1. Per the germline V gene, CDR1 is SGHTS and CDR2 is YDEGEE. This CDR3 is 15 amino acids long. Trimming cost V 4 bases and J 5 bases; bases outside gene matches: 12. The CDR3 loop reads CASSPRQGRLDEQYF. DNA of the CDR3: TGTGCCAGCAGCCCTCGACAGGGTAGATTGGACGAGCAGTACTTC.

The V and J genes are TRBV2 and TRBJ2-3; D gene uncertain. This CDR3 contains 15 residues. Deletions cut 6 bases from V and 4 bases from J, with 17 bases between. Germline assignment: CDR1 SNHLY and CDR2 FYNNEI. The DNA for the CDR3 is TGTGCCAGCAGAGTGCAGGAGATTCTTCCAGATACGCAGTATTTT. Its translation is CASRVQEILPDTQYF.

This clone was seen only a few times. This chain connects TRBV27 to TRBJ2-7; TRBD1 matches 8 bases. The V gene end was trimmed by 4 bases and the J gene end by 0 bases; junction bases not matched to a gene: 2. CDR1 and CDR2 (germline): MNHEY, SMNVEV (reference sequence). This CDR3 contains 14 residues. Written as DNA, the CDR3 is TGTGCCAGCAGTTCAGGGGGCCACTCCTACGAGCAGTACTTC. It encodes CASSSGGHSYEQYF.

The V gene is TRBV18, the J gene TRBJ1-2; D may be TRBD1 (5 bases). The CDR3 contains 15 residues. In germline, CDR1 is KGHSH, CDR2 LQKENI. Between the trimmed V and J ends, which lost 2 bases and 3 bases, there was a span of 13 bases. The CDR3 spells CASSPGVARDYGYTF. The CDR3 bases are TGTGCCAGCTCACCAGGTGTCGCCAGGGACTATGGCTACACCTTC.

This chain joins TRBV25-1 and TRBJ2-7; D gene unclear. V lost 3 bases and J 10 bases, leaving 31 bases between the germline ends. The CDR3 totals 18 residues. Per germline, CDR1 MGHDK and CDR2 SYGVNS. The CDR3 loop is CASSDSLQRRTTVFLQYF. CDR3 DNA sequence: TGTGCCAGCAGTGATAGCCTACAGCGCAGGACCACGGTGTTCCTTCAGTACTTC.

This clone came up a few times. The rearrangement uses TRBV5-3 and TRBJ2-2, with D perhaps given as TRBD1 or TRBD2 (5 bases each). TRBV5-3 qualifies as an ORF whose function is uncertain. The CDR3 totals 18 residues. Trimming shortened V by 4 bases and J by 2 bases, and 21 bases separated the two germline ends. The CDR3 DNA reads TGTGCCAGAAGCCACCGGGACCACCGTCATTCAAACACCGGGGAGCTGTTTTTT. It codes for CARSHRDHRHSNTGELFF.

The V gene is TRBV19, the J gene TRBJ2-6, with TRBD1 identical over 7 bases. The V gene's germline CDR1 is LNHDA and CDR2 SQIVND (reference sequence). The length of the CDR3 is 19 residues. The V segment lost 3 bases and the J segment 0 bases; nucleotides outside the gene matches: 11. The CDR3 DNA reads TGTGCCAGTAGTATGGGACAGACGACCGGCACCTCTGGGGCCAACGTCCTGACTTTC. Translating gives CASSMGQTTGTSGANVLTF.

V gene TRBV15 combines with J gene TRBJ2-3; either TRBD1 or TRBD2 may supply D (5 bases each). V lost 0 bases, J lost 4 bases, and 17 bases lay in between. CDR1 and CDR2 from the germline V gene are LNHNV and YYDKDF (reference sequence). This CDR3 contains 17 residues. DNA for the CDR3: TGTGCCACCAGCAGAGACCGGGACCCATTTCCCCCAGATACGCAGTATTTT. Translation gives CATSRDRDPFPPDTQYF.

There are a few counts of this clone. The rearrangement uses TRBV7-9 and TRBJ2-5; 12 bases are a match to TRBD2. The CDR3 loop spans 18 amino acids. In germline, CDR1 is SEHNR, CDR2 FQNEAQ (reference sequence). With V trimmed by 4 bases and J by 4 bases, 13 bases remained unmatched. CDR3 bases: TGTGCCAGCAGCTCACGACTAGCGGGGGATTTCAGGAGAGAGACCCAGTACTTC. Translated, it gives CASSSRLAGDFRRETQYF.

This chain joins TRBV5-1 and TRBJ2-1, with D possibly matching TRBD1 (5 bases). V gave up 0 bases and J gave up 3 bases, with 10 bases separating them. This CDR3 spans 15 amino acids. Germline values: CDR1 SGHRS, CDR2 YFSETQ. The CDR3 is CASSLDGAVYNEQFF. Here the CDR3 DNA reads TGCGCCAGCAGCTTGGATGGGGCAGTCTACAATGAGCAGTTCTTC. Combining the CDR3 with reference TRBV5-1 and TRBJ2-1 gives the whole variable domain KAGVTQTPRYLIKTRGQQVTLSCSPISGHRSVSWYQQTPGQGLQFLFEYFSETQRNKGNFPGRFSGRQFSNSRSEMNVSTLELGDSALYLCASSLDGAVYNEQFFGPGTRLTVL.

Relative to its sample, this clone is medium-sized. The same CDR3 also results from other DNA sequences found in this sample. The chain uses TRBV9 and TRBJ1-1; tentative D call: TRBD1 (6 bases). CDR3 length: 15 residues. V gave up 0 bases and J gave up 1 base, with 10 bases separating them. Per germline, CDR1 SGDLS and CDR2 YYNGEE. CDR3 region: CASSVVGGGNTEAFF. CDR3 bases: TGTGCCAGCAGCGTAGTGGGAGGGGGGAACACTGAAGCTTTCTTT.

The rearrangement joins TRBV4-1 to TRBJ2-1, with 10 bases fitting TRBD1. The CDR3 runs 17 residues. The trim removed 2 bases at V and 3 bases at J, leaving 7 bases unmatched. Germline CDR1 is MGHRA and CDR2 is YSYEKL. The CDR3 DNA reads TGCGCCAGCAGCCAACAAACCGGGACAGGGGTCTACAATGAGCAGTTCTTC. Its translation: CASSQQTGTGVYNEQFF.

The chain uses TRBV18 and TRBJ1-3; D is unresolved. V was clipped by 2 bases and J by 0 bases, with 8 bases between them. The CDR3 has 15 amino acids. CDR1 KGHSH and CDR2 LQKENI come from the germline V gene. CDR3 sequence: CASSPRPSSGNTIYF. The CDR3 DNA reads TGTGCCAGCTCACCAAGACCGAGCTCTGGAAACACCATATATTTT.

The genes are TRBV5-1 and TRBJ2-7; TRBD1 matches at 8 bases. With 6 bases clipped from V and 6 bases from J, the junction kept 11 bases outside the gene matches. The CDR3 runs 14 residues. CDR1 and CDR2 from the germline V gene are SGHRS and YFSETQ. The CDR3 loop is CASTLRDRSGEQYF. In DNA, the CDR3 is TGCGCCAGCACCCTCCGGGACAGGTCGGGCGAGCAGTACTTC.

The chain combines TRBV10-1 with TRBJ1-5; the match to TRBD1 covers 10 bases. V shed 2 bases, J shed 11 bases, and the junction held 6 bases outside the gene matches. CDR1 and CDR2 from the germline V gene are WNHNN and SYGVQD (reference sequence). This CDR3 has 14 amino acids. For the CDR3, the DNA is TGCGCCAGCAGTGAGGGGGGACAGGGGAAAGCCCAGCATTTT. Amino acid sequence: CASSEGGQGKAQHF.

The V call is TRBV7-9, the J call TRBJ1-2; 7 nucleotides match TRBD1. The length of the CDR3 is 14 residues. Per the germline V gene, CDR1 is SEHNR and CDR2 is FQNEAQ (reference sequence). V shed 1 base and J 8 bases; nucleotides not matched to a gene: 7. This chain's CDR3 is CASSLGQGSPGYTF. In nucleotides, the CDR3 is TGTGCCAGCAGCTTAGGACAGGGCTCGCCCGGCTACACCTTC.

This clone was seen once. V and J are TRBV11-2 and TRBJ2-5; TRBD2 agrees at 9 bases. The ends lost 3 bases at V and 4 bases at J; junction bases unmatched: 6. The CDR3 loop spans 15 amino acids. Looked up from germline, CDR1 is SGHAT and CDR2 is FQNNGV. In nucleotides, the CDR3 is TGTGCCAGCAGCTTTAACGCGGGGGGGGGAGAGACCCAGTACTTC. This sequence encodes CASSFNAGGGETQYF.

This clone was counted once. This rearrangement joins TRBV11-2 to TRBJ1-1; possibly TRBD1 for D (6 bases). Germline-derived CDR1 and CDR2 are SGHAT and FQNNGV. CDR3 size: 13 residues. Trimming took 4 bases from V and 1 from J, leaving 7 bases between them. CDR3 in DNA: TGTGCCAGCAGCTCACAGGGGAACACTGAAGCTTTCTTT. Encoded protein: CASSSQGNTEAFF.

The chain combines TRBV10-3 with TRBJ1-6, with a tentative D call TRBD1 (6 bases). The CDR3 has 15 residues. Germline CDR1 is ENHRY and CDR2 is SYGVKD. The V and J ends lost 0 bases and 7 bases respectively, with 10 bases between them. The CDR3, as DNA: TGTGCCATCAGTGAGTCGAGTAGGGGGAATTCACCCCTCCACTTT. This sequence encodes CAISESSRGNSPLHF.

The V call is TRBV6-6, the J call TRBJ1-2; 8 nucleotides match TRBD1. Germline V gene sequence: CDR1 MNHNY, CDR2 SVGAGI (reference sequence). The J segment lost 5 bases and the V segment lost 7 bases, leaving 3 bases of the junction unmatched. The CDR3 totals 12 residues. The CDR3 DNA sequence: TGTGCCAGCACCACAGGGGGTTATGGCTACACCTTC. It is translated as CASTTGGYGYTF.